This TCR beta chain was sequenced in a study of beta chain features in type 1 diabetes. This clone was found a few times. What it binds is not known. The whole isolated RNA underwent reverse transcription, so sequencing captured expressed TCRB transcripts. Data came from immunoSEQ multiplex PCR; TCRdb stores just in-frame clones and leaves some out. In the table there are a few hundred thousand clones, more than 15% of which are singletons. This CDR3 has 14 amino acids. CDR1 and CDR2 (germline): SEHNR, FQNEAQ (reference sequence). V lost 2 bases and J 2 bases, leaving 10 bases between the germline ends. Study outcomes and limitations: Patients and controls would be equally affected if PCR favored shorter templates. TCRB repertoires of naive, central memory and Treg cells appeared more similar among patients than among healthy donors. There was a moderate but significant shortening of TCRB CDR3s in all four CD4+ subsets of Type 1 diabetes patients. Any HLA effect on TCRB rearrangement was left unresolved by small sub-analyses.

The sample taken for sequencing was naive CD4+ T cells from blood. This receptor was identified in a young man with type 1 diabetes. V is TRBV7-9 and J is TRBJ2-7; D not certain. Here the CDR3 reads CASSLSNGPYEQYF. In DNA, the CDR3 is TGTGCCAGCAGCTTATCCAATGGGCCCTACGAGCAGTACTTC.